The 7 T cell receptor beta chains listed next were all sequenced from one sample in a study of OX40 agonist ivuxolimab in advanced cancers. Library prep was done by the immunoSEQ multiplex PCR assay. Held by TCRdb, this immuneACCESS table contains in-frame sequences only and omits some clones. Under half of the omission traces to an unresolved V gene where checked; the cause of the rest is unknown. The table for this sample lists roughly 57,000 clones; nearly 80% of them were counted only once. The ten largest clones capture around 2.4% of the sample. The sample in question was CD4+ or CD8+ T cells sorted from blood, obtained in a trial of the OX40 agonist ivuxolimab. The receptors stem from an adult with an advanced solid tumor such as melanoma, head and neck, liver or kidney cancer.

This sequence joins TRBV11-2 and TRBJ1-2; 7 positions agree with TRBD1. Per germline, CDR1 SGHAT and CDR2 FQNNGV. V lost 3 bases, J lost 4 bases, and 5 bases stayed unmatched. This CDR3 is built from 14 residues. DNA for the CDR3: TGTGCCAGCAGCTTCTCAGGGGGAGGCTATGGCTACACCTTC. Encoded protein: CASSFSGGGYGYTF.

The V gene is TRBV19, the J gene TRBJ1-3; no clear D. The CDR3 is 15 amino acids. CDR1 LNHDA and CDR2 SQIVND come from the germline V gene (reference sequence). V was pared by 3 bases and J by 2 bases, with 11 bases between. CDR3 bases: TGTGCCAGTAGTATCTGGCCAGTCACTGGAAACACCATATATTTT. Translated, it gives CASSIWPVTGNTIYF.

The V call is TRBV1, the J call TRBJ2-1; the tabulated D call, TRBD2, remains unverified against the DNA. TRBV1 constitutes a pseudogene. CDR3 size: 20 residues. Here the CDR3 reads CTSSHTAGFPQVSSYNEQFF. The CDR3 nucleotides are TGCACCAGCAGCCACACTGCGGGGTTTCCCCAAGTTAGCTCCTACAATGAGCAGTTCTTC.

This sequence joins TRBV6-5 and TRBJ2-7; 8 bases agree with TRBD1. The CDR3 extends over 14 amino acids. V was clipped by 4 bases and J by 6 bases; unmatched bases: 8. Germline V gene sequence: CDR1 MNHEY, CDR2 SVGAGI. The CDR3 DNA follows: TGTGCCAGCAGTTCCCGGACAGGGAGGCGCGAGCAGTACTTC. Protein product: CASSSRTGRREQYF.

The rearrangement joins TRBV6-5 to TRBJ1-1; D gene unclear. CDR3 length equals 13 residues. Per germline, CDR1 MNHEY and CDR2 SVGAGI. Trimming stripped 2 bases from V and 0 bases from J, with 4 bases between. For the CDR3, the DNA is TGTGCCAGCAGTTACCTAGTGAACACTGAAGCTTTCTTT. Translated, it gives CASSYLVNTEAFF.

This clone occurred once. The chain employs TRBV11-3 and TRBJ2-7, with a tentative D call TRBD1 (6 bases). The CDR3 spans 14 residues. Deletions cut 0 bases from V and 3 bases from J, with 9 bases between. From germline, CDR1 is SGHNT and CDR2 YENEEA. CDR3 in amino acids: CASSLDAQGYEQYF. DNA of the CDR3: TGTGCCAGCAGCTTAGACGCACAGGGCTACGAGCAGTACTTC.

The chain employs TRBV18 and TRBJ1-2, with D hard to call. This CDR3 region has 13 residues. From germline, CDR1 is KGHSH and CDR2 LQKENI. V was trimmed by 3 bases and J by 3 bases, leaving 8 bases between them. The CDR3 DNA is TGTGCCAGCTCACCCCAGGAAGACTATGGCTACACCTTC. It is translated as CASSPQEDYGYTF.